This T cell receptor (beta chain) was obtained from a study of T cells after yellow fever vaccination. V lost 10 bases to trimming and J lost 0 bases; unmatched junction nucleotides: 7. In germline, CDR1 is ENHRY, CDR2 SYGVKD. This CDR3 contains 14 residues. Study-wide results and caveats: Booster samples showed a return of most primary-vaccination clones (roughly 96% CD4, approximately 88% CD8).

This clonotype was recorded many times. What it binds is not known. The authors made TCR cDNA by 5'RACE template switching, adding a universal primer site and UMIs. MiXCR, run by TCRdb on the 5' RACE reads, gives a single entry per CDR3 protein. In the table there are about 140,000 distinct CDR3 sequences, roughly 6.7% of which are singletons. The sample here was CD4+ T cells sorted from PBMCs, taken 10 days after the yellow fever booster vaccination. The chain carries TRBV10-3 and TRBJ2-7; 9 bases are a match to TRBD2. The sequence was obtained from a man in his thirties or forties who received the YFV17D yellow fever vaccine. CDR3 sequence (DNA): TGTGCCACCAAGGGCGGGAGGGACTCCTACGAGCAGTACTTC. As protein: CATKGGRDSYEQYF.